One sample yielded the 19 T cell receptor beta chains listed below, sequenced in a study of blood T cell repertoires in COVID-19. The data were produced by immunoSEQ multiplex PCR, yet TCRdb's version contains in-frame clones alone and is incomplete. The sample gives around 250,000 clones, around nine tenths of which show up once; 2.5% to 4% is in the top ten. Sequenced: PBMCs or T cells enriched from blood (not recorded which). The receptors were sampled from a woman in her 40s who had been exposed to COVID-19.

The chain uses TRBV9 and TRBJ1-3, with 7 bases identical to TRBD1. The CDR3 covers 15 residues. With 0 bases clipped from V and 2 bases from J, the junction kept 2 bases outside the gene matches. The germline V gene has CDR1 SGDLS and CDR2 YYNGEE. As DNA, the CDR3 is TGTGCCAGCAGCGTAGAGGGGGCCGCTGGAAACACCATATATTTT. Translation: CASSVEGAAGNTIYF.

The gene calls are TRBV5-1 and TRBJ2-1; a weak D match, TRBD2 (5 bases). The CDR3 sequence is 15 residues long. Germline V gene data show CDR1 as SGHRS and CDR2 as YFSETQ. V was trimmed by 0 bases and J by 7 bases, leaving 14 bases between them. As DNA, the CDR3 is TGCGCCAGCAGCTTGGTGGGCAAAACGGGGAATGAGCAGTTCTTC. It codes for CASSLVGKTGNEQFF.

This clone was seen once. The gene calls are TRBV4-3 and TRBJ2-3; the D gene is possibly TRBD1 (6 bases). The CDR3 contains 15 residues. The germline V and J ends were trimmed by 4 bases and 1 base, with 12 bases remaining between them. Germline V lookup: CDR1 LGHNA, CDR2 YSLEER. DNA for the CDR3: TGCGCCAGCAGCCGCTGGGGGCCCGGCACAGATACGCAGTATTTT. Amino acid sequence: CASSRWGPGTDTQYF.

The chain is built from TRBV18 and TRBJ1-5; tentatively, D is TRBD1 (5 bases). Germline CDR1 and CDR2: KGHSH and LQKENI. The CDR3 is 12 amino acids. V was clipped by 6 bases and J by 6 bases, with 9 bases between them. CDR3 nucleotide sequence: TGTGCCAGCTCGGGGGGTAGTCAGCCCCAGCATTTT. Amino acids: CASSGGSQPQHF.

V gene TRBV6-2 or TRBV6-3 combines with J gene TRBJ2-4; 10 bases agree with TRBD2. CDR3 length equals 16 residues. In germline, CDR1 is MNHEY, CDR2 SVGEGT. V shed 2 bases and J 0 bases; nucleotides not matched to a gene: 1. The CDR3 DNA reads as TGTGCCAGCAGTTACCTAGCGGGAGTAGCCAAAAACATTCAGTACTTC. This translates into CASSYLAGVAKNIQYF.

The V call is TRBV10-3, the J call TRBJ1-2, with a weak D call TRBD1 (6 bases). V dropped 8 bases and J dropped 4 bases, with 20 bases sitting between them. Per the germline V gene, CDR1 is ENHRY and CDR2 is SYGVKD. The CDR3 has 15 amino acids. This CDR3 is CAIAPEGGWSYGYTF. The CDR3 DNA reads TGTGCCATCGCCCCCGAGGGGGGGTGGTCCTATGGCTACACCTTC.

The J gene is TRBJ2-4, the V gene TRBV12-3 or TRBV12-4; maybe TRBD1 (6 bases). The CDR3 covers 12 residues. The V gene lost 5 bases and the J gene lost 8 bases, with 10 bases spanning the gap. This chain's CDR3 is CASSRDTDIQYF. The CDR3 bases are TGTGCCAGCAGTCGGGACACAGACATTCAGTACTTC.

This clone is a singleton in its sample. The chain recombines TRBV7-8 with TRBJ2-1; 11 bases match TRBD2. The CDR3 has 17 residues. CDR1 SGHVS and CDR2 FQNEAQ come from the germline V gene. V dropped 0 bases and J dropped 4; count of bases not matched to a gene: 5. CDR3 region: CASSLAVLAGDYNEQFF. In DNA, the CDR3 is TGTGCCAGCAGCTTAGCTGTACTAGCGGGAGATTACAATGAGCAGTTCTTC.

The rearrangement uses TRBV28 and TRBJ2-7; 9 nucleotides match TRBD1. CDR1 is MDHEN, CDR2 SYDVKM, per germline. The CDR3 is 16 amino acids. The J segment lost 3 bases and the V segment lost 8 bases, leaving 14 bases of the junction unmatched. The CDR3 reads CASRAGAGTGRYEQYF. The CDR3 DNA sequence: TGTGCCAGCCGGGCAGGCGCCGGGACAGGGCGCTACGAGCAGTACTTC.

The genes are TRBV7-9 and TRBJ1-2; no firm D call. V lost 5 bases and J lost 3, with 13 bases in between. This CDR3 is built from 14 residues. Germline assignment: CDR1 SEHNR and CDR2 FQNEAQ (reference sequence). CDR3 in DNA: TGTGCCAGCAGCCCGCCCGGGGTCGACTATGGCTACACCTTC. Amino acid sequence: CASSPPGVDYGYTF.

This clone was seen once. The junction shows a germline mismatch at one end, possibly a read error. This chain uses TRBV5-1 with TRBJ1-4, with 11 bases that match TRBD1. The CDR3 extends over 15 amino acids. The germline CDR1 and CDR2 sequences are SGHRS and YFSETQ. The CDR3 reads CASSLAGTGGEKLFF. CDR3 nucleotides: TGTGCCAGCAGCTTGGCCGGGACAGGGGGGGAAAAACTGTTTTTT.

The chain recombines TRBV28 with TRBJ2-5; D is possibly TRBD1 (6 bases). There are 14 residues in the CDR3. Germline lookup yields CDR1 MDHEN and CDR2 SYDVKM. V lost 7 bases, J lost 2 bases, and 14 bases lay in between. The CDR3 DNA sequence: TGTGCCAGCAAGACGACAGGTAGTCAAGAGACCCAGTACTTC. Encoded protein: CASKTTGSQETQYF.

CDR3 loop: CASAPPKSNTIYF. CDR3 sequence (DNA): TGTGCCAGCGCCCCCCCCAAAAGCAACACCATATATTTT. J is TRBJ1-3 and V is TRBV2; D not certain. The ends were cut back, 8 bases at V and 7 bases at J, with 15 bases in the middle. CDR3 length: 13 residues. Germline V gene data show CDR1 as SNHLY and CDR2 as FYNNEI.

The DNA for the CDR3 is TGTGCCAGCAGTTTATCCCCCCAGGGAACCATCCCAGTAGCCAAAAACATTCAGTACTTC. This gives the protein CASSLSPQGTIPVAKNIQYF. This sequence joins TRBV28 and TRBJ2-4, with TRBD1 as a possible D gene (5 bases). The ends were cut back, 1 base at V and 0 bases at J, with 22 bases in the middle. The CDR3 runs 20 residues. In germline, CDR1 is MDHEN, CDR2 SYDVKM.

The chain is built from TRBV21-1 and TRBJ2-7; TRBD2 was called by the table and not checked on the DNA. TRBV21-1 is a pseudogene segment. This CDR3 region has 11 residues. DNA of the CDR3: TGTGCCAGCAGCAAAGGTAACGAGCAGTACGTC. Encoded protein: CASSKGNEQYV.

For this clone: A junction end diverges from the germline sequence, so it may reflect a read error. The V and J genes are TRBV5-1 and TRBJ1-2, with 9 bases fitting TRBD1. This CDR3 contains 15 residues. The germline gives CDR1 SGHRS, CDR2 YFSETQ. The CDR3 is CASSFTGQGVVGYTF. The CDR3, as DNA: TGTGCCAGCAGCTTCACGGGACAGGGCGTTGTTGGCTACACCTTC.

The chain has TRBV7-9 and TRBJ2-3; no reliable D call. Germline V gene data show CDR1 as SEHNR and CDR2 as FQNEAQ (reference sequence). The V gene lost 4 bases and the J gene lost 4 bases, with 15 bases spanning the gap. The length of the CDR3 is 15 residues. CDR3 coding DNA: TGTGCCAGCAGCTCCATACCCCTGGGCGCAGATACGCAGTATTTT. Its translation is CASSSIPLGADTQYF.

This clone was detected only a few times. The J gene is TRBJ1-1, the V gene TRBV18; 7 bases fit TRBD1. Trimming at V came to 3 bases and at J to 6 bases, leaving 7 bases not matched to a gene. The CDR3 consists of 14 residues. CDR1 is KGHSH and CDR2 is LQKENI in the germline V gene. CDR3 region: CASSPGDSRSEAFF. Written as DNA, the CDR3 is TGTGCCAGCTCACCGGGGGACAGTCGATCTGAAGCTTTCTTT.

The chain links TRBV2 to TRBJ1-2; tentative D call: TRBD1 (5 bases). Germline V CDR1 and CDR2: SNHLY, FYNNEI. Deletions cut 8 bases from V and 6 bases from J, with 13 bases between. This CDR3 region has 12 residues. CDR3 protein: CASSEGGDGYTF. The CDR3 nucleotides read TGTGCCAGCTCCGAGGGAGGGGATGGCTACACCTTC. The entire variable domain, with the rest obtained from reference TRBV2 and TRBJ1-2, is as follows: EPEVTQTPSHQVTQMGQEVILRCVPISNHLYFYWYRQILGQKVEFLVSFYNNEISEKSEIFDDQFSVERPDGSNFTLKIRSTKLEDSAMYFCASSEGGDGYTFGSGTRLTVV.